The 9 T cell receptor beta chains below all came from one sample that was sequenced in a study of blood T cell repertoires in COVID-19. Method: immunoSEQ multiplex PCR; TCRdb's copy keeps in-frame clones and lacks some. The sample holds more than 85,000 clones; 84% are singletons and the top ten take more than 9%. Sequences were obtained from peripheral blood. The receptors here all came from a middle-aged man with active or convalescent COVID-19.

The chain carries TRBV12-3 or TRBV12-4 and TRBJ1-1; D is uncertain. The CDR3 loop spans 10 amino acids. V was shortened by 7 bases and J by 4 bases, with 4 bases between the two germline ends. CDR3 sequence reads: CASIRTEAFF. The CDR3 coding sequence is TGTGCCAGCATTCGCACTGAAGCTTTCTTT.

The chain has TRBV13 and TRBJ2-1; 8 nucleotides agree with TRBD1. Germline CDR1 and CDR2: PRHDT and FYEKMQ (reference sequence). The CDR3 spans 15 residues. V shed 5 bases and J 5 bases; nucleotides not matched to a gene: 8. The CDR3 here is CASSRSGTGHNEQFF. The CDR3 nucleotides read TGTGCCAGCAGCCGTTCCGGGACAGGACACAATGAGCAGTTCTTC. The full variable domain, its missing parts supplied by reference TRBV13 and TRBJ2-1, is AAGVIQSPRHLIKEKRETATLKCYPIPRHDTVYWYQQGPGQDPQFLISFYEKMQSDKGSIPDRFSAQQFSDYHSELNMSSLELGDSALYFCASSRSGTGHNEQFFGPGTRLTVL.

This clone showed up just once. J is TRBJ1-2 and V is TRBV19; D unclear. This CDR3 spans 11 amino acids. Germline CDR1 reads LNHDA; CDR2 reads SQIVND (reference sequence). Trimming took off 4 bases at V and 6 bases at J, with 6 bases between the two ends. The CDR3, as DNA: TGTGCCAGTAGTACCTCTAATGGCTACACCTTC. Translating it yields CASSTSNGYTF.

The chain joins TRBV6-5 to TRBJ1-4; TRBD1 might be the D (5 bases). This CDR3 comprises 12 residues. Germline V gene data show CDR1 as MNHEY and CDR2 as SVGAGI. Trimming left V 8 bases short and J 8 bases short, with 12 bases between. The CDR3 region is CASVGGEEKLFF. DNA for the CDR3: TGTGCCAGCGTTGGGGGGGAGGAAAAACTGTTTTTT.

This clone was observed a single time. V and J are TRBV3-1 (or the pseudogene TRBV3-2) and TRBJ2-5; 12 bases are a match to TRBD2. The CDR3 runs 16 residues. Germline V gene data show CDR1 as LGHDT and CDR2 as YNNKEL (reference sequence). Trimming took 2 bases from V and 2 from J; bases not matched to a gene: 3. DNA of the CDR3: TGTGCCAGCAGCCAACGCACTAGCGGGGGGCAAGAGACCCAGTACTTC. Translating gives CASSQRTSGGQETQYF.

The genes are TRBV14 and TRBJ1-2, with 7 positions matching TRBD1. V lost 3 bases to trimming and J lost 4 bases; unmatched junction nucleotides: 2. The CDR3 is made up of 13 amino acids. Germline values: CDR1 SGHDN, CDR2 FVKESK. The CDR3 DNA reads TGTGCCAGCAGCCAGGGACAGTTCTATGGCTACACCTTC. It codes for CASSQGQFYGYTF.

The chain joins TRBV7-9 to TRBJ2-2, with TRBD2 as a possible D gene (7 bases). Germline V gene lookup returns CDR1 SEHNR and CDR2 FQNEAQ (reference sequence). V was clipped by 4 bases and J by 2 bases, with 20 bases between them. The CDR3 spans 18 residues. The CDR3 protein is CASSSLRGALTNTGELFF. The CDR3 bases are TGTGCCAGCAGCTCCCTACGGGGGGCATTAACAAACACCGGGGAGCTGTTTTTT. The entire variable domain, with the rest obtained from reference TRBV7-9 and TRBJ2-2, is as follows: DTGVSQNPRHKITKRGQNVTFRCDPISEHNRLYWYRQTLGQGPEFLTYFQNEAQLEKSRLLSDRFSAERPKGSFSTLEIQRTEQGDSAMYLCASSSLRGALTNTGELFFGEGSRLTVL.

This clone was seen a few times. The chain has TRBV18 and TRBJ1-5, with D uncertain. V dropped 0 bases and J dropped 0 bases, with 9 bases sitting between them. The CDR3 contains 16 residues. Germline V gene data show CDR1 as KGHSH and CDR2 as LQKENI. This CDR3 reads CASSPPHTNSNQPQHF. CDR3 DNA sequence: TGTGCCAGCTCACCACCGCACACAAATAGCAATCAGCCCCAGCATTTT.

The chain employs TRBV3-1 (or the pseudogene TRBV3-2) and TRBJ2-7, with D tentatively TRBD1 (6 bases). Deletions cut 5 bases from V and 2 bases from J, with 16 bases between. This CDR3 region has 15 residues. Germline CDR1 is LGHDT and CDR2 is YNNKEL (reference sequence). The DNA of the CDR3 is TGTGCCAGCAGCAGAGAACAGGGATCCCCCTACGAGCAGTACTTC. It yields the protein CASSREQGSPYEQYF.